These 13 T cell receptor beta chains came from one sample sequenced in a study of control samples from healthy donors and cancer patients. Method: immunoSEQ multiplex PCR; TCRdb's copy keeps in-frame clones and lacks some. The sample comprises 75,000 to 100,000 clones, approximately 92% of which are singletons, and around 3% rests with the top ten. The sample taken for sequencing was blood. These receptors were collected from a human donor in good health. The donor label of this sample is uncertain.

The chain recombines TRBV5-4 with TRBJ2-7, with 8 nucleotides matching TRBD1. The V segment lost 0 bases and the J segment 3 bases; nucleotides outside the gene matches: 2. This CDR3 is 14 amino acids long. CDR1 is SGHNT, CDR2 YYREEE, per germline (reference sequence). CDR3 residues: CASSLGTGNYEQYF. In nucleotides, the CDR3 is TGTGCCAGCAGCTTGGGGACAGGGAACTACGAGCAGTACTTC.

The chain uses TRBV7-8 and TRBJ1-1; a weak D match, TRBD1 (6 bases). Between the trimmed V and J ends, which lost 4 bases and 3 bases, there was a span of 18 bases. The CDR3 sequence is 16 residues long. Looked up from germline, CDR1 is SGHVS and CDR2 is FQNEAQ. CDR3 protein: CASSSRNGGSYTEAFF. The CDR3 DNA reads TGTGCCAGCAGCTCCCGGAACGGGGGCTCGTACACTGAAGCTTTCTTT.

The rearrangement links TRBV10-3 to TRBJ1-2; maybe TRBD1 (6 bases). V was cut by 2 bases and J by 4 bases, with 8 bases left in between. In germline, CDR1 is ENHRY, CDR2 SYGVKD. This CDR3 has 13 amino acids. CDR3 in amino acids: CAISEGTFYGYTF. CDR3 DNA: TGTGCCATCAGTGAGGGGACATTCTATGGCTACACCTTC.

The CDR3 nucleotides read TGTGCCAGCTCACCGTTAGCGGGGACGGGCAATCAGCCCCAGCATTTT. It translates to CASSPLAGTGNQPQHF. This chain links TRBV18 with TRBJ1-5, with D perhaps matching TRBD1 (5 bases). The CDR3 consists of 16 residues. V lost 3 bases, J lost 2 bases, and 14 bases lay in between. Germline assignment: CDR1 KGHSH and CDR2 LQKENI.

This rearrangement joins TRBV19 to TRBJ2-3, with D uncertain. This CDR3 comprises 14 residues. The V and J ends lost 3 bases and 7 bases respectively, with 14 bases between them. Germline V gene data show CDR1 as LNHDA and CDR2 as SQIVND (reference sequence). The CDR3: CASSIGGIGNTQYF. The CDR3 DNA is TGTGCCAGTAGTATCGGTGGAATCGGAAATACGCAGTATTTT.

CDR3 in amino acids: CASSGAGGARLAEVQETQYF. The CDR3 coding sequence is TGCGCCAGCAGCGGGGCAGGGGGCGCGAGGCTAGCGGAAGTCCAAGAGACCCAGTACTTC. V usage is TRBV5-1 and J usage is TRBJ2-5; D is perhaps TRBD1 (8 bases). V was trimmed by 4 bases and J by 1 base, leaving 29 bases between them. The CDR3 runs to 20 residues. Germline values: CDR1 SGHRS, CDR2 YFSETQ.

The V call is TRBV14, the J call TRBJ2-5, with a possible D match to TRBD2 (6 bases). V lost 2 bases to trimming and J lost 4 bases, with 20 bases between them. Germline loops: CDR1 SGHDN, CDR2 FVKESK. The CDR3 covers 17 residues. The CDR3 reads CASSQSRGPRAGETQYF. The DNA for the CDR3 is TGTGCCAGCAGCCAATCGCGAGGACCCCGAGCGGGAGAGACCCAGTACTTC.

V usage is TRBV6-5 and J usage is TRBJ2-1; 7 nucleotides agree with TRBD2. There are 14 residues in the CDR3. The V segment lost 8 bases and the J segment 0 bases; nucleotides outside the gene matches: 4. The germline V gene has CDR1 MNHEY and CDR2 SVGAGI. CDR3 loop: CASQAGSSYNEQFF. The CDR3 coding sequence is TGTGCCAGCCAAGCGGGGAGCTCCTACAATGAGCAGTTCTTC.

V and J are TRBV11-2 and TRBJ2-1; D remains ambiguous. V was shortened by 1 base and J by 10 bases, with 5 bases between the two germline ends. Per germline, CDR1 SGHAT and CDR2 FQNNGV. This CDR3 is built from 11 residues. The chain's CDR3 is CASSLGQEQFF. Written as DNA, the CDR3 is TGTGCCAGCAGCTTAGGTCAGGAGCAGTTCTTC.

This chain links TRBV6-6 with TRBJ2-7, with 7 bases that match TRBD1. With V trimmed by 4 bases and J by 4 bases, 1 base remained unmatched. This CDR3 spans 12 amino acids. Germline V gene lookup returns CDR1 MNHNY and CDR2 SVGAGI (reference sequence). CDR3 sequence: CASSSQGYEQYV. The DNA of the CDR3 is TGTGCCAGCAGTTCACAGGGGTACGAGCAGTACGTC.

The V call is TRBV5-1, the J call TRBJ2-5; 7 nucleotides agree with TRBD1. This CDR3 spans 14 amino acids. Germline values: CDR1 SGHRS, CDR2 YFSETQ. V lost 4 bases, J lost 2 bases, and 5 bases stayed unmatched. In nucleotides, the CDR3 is TGCGCCAGCAGCGGTAGGGGGCCTCAAGAGACCCAGTACTTC. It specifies CASSGRGPQETQYF. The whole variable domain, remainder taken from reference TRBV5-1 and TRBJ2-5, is KAGVTQTPRYLIKTRGQQVTLSCSPISGHRSVSWYQQTPGQGLQFLFEYFSETQRNKGNFPGRFSGRQFSNSRSEMNVSTLELGDSALYLCASSGRGPQETQYFGPGTRLLVL.

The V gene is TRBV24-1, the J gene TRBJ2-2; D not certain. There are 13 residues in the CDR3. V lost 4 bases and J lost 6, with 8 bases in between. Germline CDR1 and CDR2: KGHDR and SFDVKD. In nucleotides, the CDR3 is TGTGCCACCAGTGAACGGGCCTCCGGGGAGCTGTTTTTT. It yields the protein CATSERASGELFF.

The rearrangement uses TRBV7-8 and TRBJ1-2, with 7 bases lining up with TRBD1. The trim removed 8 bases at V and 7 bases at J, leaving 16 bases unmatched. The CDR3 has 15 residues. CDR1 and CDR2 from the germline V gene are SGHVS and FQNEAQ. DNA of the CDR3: TGTGCCAGCGTCACAGGTCGGGACAGTTTCTCTGGCTACACCTTC. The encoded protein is CASVTGRDSFSGYTF.